A selection of T cell receptor beta chains follows, all from one sample in a study of type 1 regulatory T cells. One entry per CDR3 protein, called by TCRdb with MiXCR from the reads. Of some 89,000 distinct CDR3 sequences listed, roughly 28% are singletons. The source material was CD4+ T cells, either the whole sample or a sorted fraction (not recorded which). The source of these receptors is a human donor in good health. CDR3s include the opening cysteine and the closing phenylalanine or tryptophan. A D gene is named only where the DNA matches it firmly. Size tells how often a clone was seen (once, few, many) or the class of an expanded clone, and some rows leave it out.

v_call	clone_size	d_call	j_call	cdr3_aa	cdr3_nt
TRBV5-1	few	-	TRBJ2-3	CASSRRADTQYF	TGCGCCAGCAGCCGTAGGGCAGATACGCAGTATTTT
TRBV5-1	-	-	TRBJ2-3	CASLSGDTDTQYF	TGCGCCAGCCTGTCAGGGGATACGGATACGCAGTATTTT
TRBV7-8	-	-	TRBJ2-1	CASSFSVGRVTDEQFF	TGTGCCAGCAGCTTCTCTGTGGGCAGGGTGACCGATGAGCAGTTCTTC
TRBV20-1	many	TRBD1	TRBJ2-7	CSARTGLYEQYF	TGCAGTGCTAGGACAGGGCTGTACGAGCAGTACTTC
TRBV3-1	-	TRBD1	TRBJ2-4	CASSLKGTAVAKNIQYF	TGTGCCAGCAGCCTAAAGGGGACAGCTGTAGCCAAAAACATTCAGTACTTC
TRBV7-9	-	TRBD2	TRBJ2-4	CASSQGLGNNIQYF	TGTGCCAGCAGCCAAGGACTAGGCAACAACATTCAGTACTTC
TRBV20-1	few	-	TRBJ2-5	CSARRDRSVNKEYF	TGCAGTGCTAGAAGGGACCGCAGTGTTAATAAGGAGTACTTC
TRBV18	many	-	TRBJ1-5	CASSPLSGSNQPQHF	TGTGCCAGCTCACCCCTAAGTGGGAGCAATCAGCCCCAGCATTTT
TRBV2	few	TRBD1	TRBJ1-1	CASSETRGKTEAFF	TGTGCCAGCAGTGAAACCAGGGGGAAAACTGAAGCTTTCTTT
TRBV7-6	-	-	TRBJ2-1	CASSASTSSYNEQFF	TGTGCCAGCAGCGCCTCGACTAGCTCCTACAATGAGCAGTTCTTC
TRBV5-1	few	-	TRBJ2-1	CASTKTASYNEQFF	TGCGCCAGCACGAAGACTGCCTCCTACAATGAGCAGTTCTTC
TRBV11-1	-	-	TRBJ2-3	CASSLEASVQDTQYF	TGTGCCAGCAGCTTAGAAGCTTCGGTACAGGATACGCAGTATTTT
TRBV7-2	-	TRBD1	TRBJ2-7	CASSSRTGATYEQYF	TGTGCCAGCAGCAGCCGTACAGGGGCCACCTACGAGCAGTACTTC
TRBV7-3	few	-	TRBJ2-5	CASSLRGEETQYF	TGTGCCAGCAGCTTACGAGGGGAAGAGACCCAGTACTTC
TRBV7-8	-	TRBD2	TRBJ2-1	CASSLLTGTSRVGRQFF	TGTGCCAGCAGCTTATTGACCGGGACTAGCAGAGTCGGTCGGCAGTTCTTC
TRBV7-2	-	-	TRBJ2-7	CASSLGAGEVYEQYF	TGTGCCAGCAGCTTAGGAGCAGGGGAGGTCTACGAGCAGTACTTC
TRBV7-2	few	TRBD2	TRBJ2-7	CASSLAQTSGTYEQYF	TGTGCCAGCAGCTTAGCCCAGACTAGCGGGACCTACGAGCAGTACTTC
TRBV18	-	-	TRBJ1-5	CASSPQGGSNQPQHF	TGTGCCAGCTCACCCCAGGGAGGGAGCAATCAGCCCCAGCATTTT
TRBV6-5	-	-	TRBJ1-6	CASSLSKYSPLHF	TGTGCCAGCAGTCTTTCGAAGTATTCACCCCTCCACTTT
TRBV3-1	-	TRBD2	TRBJ2-3	CASSQDLVAGGPEDTQYF	TGTGCCAGCAGCCAAGATCTTGTTGCGGGAGGGCCGGAAGATACGCAGTATTTT
TRBV20-1	few	TRBD1	TRBJ2-5	CSARGDRSLIQETQYF	TGCAGTGCTAGAGGGGACAGATCTCTTATACAAGAGACCCAGTACTTC
TRBV4-1	few	TRBD2	TRBJ2-7	CASSHPRLTSGTYYEQYF	TGCGCCAGCAGCCACCCAAGACTGACTAGCGGGACTTACTACGAGCAGTACTTC
TRBV20-1	-	TRBD1	TRBJ1-3	CSARTGEGNTIYF	TGCAGTGCTAGGACAGGGGAAGGAAACACCATATATTTT
TRBV20-1	-	TRBD2	TRBJ2-3	CSAQTSLTDTQYF	TGCAGTGCCCAGACTAGCCTCACAGATACGCAGTATTTT
TRBV12-3/TRBV12-4	-	-	TRBJ1-2	CASSLLGESGYTF	TGTGCCAGCAGTTTACTGGGAGAAAGCGGCTACACCTTC
TRBV7-9	-	-	TRBJ2-3	CASSLDYDMQYF	TGTGCCAGCAGCTTAGATTACGATATGCAGTATTTT
TRBV28	few	-	TRBJ2-7	CASSLKYEQYF	TGTGCCAGCAGTCTCAAGTACGAGCAGTACTTC
TRBV20-1	-	-	TRBJ1-1	CSASSLENTEAFF	TGCAGTGCTAGCAGTTTAGAGAACACTGAAGCTTTCTTT
TRBV20-1	-	-	TRBJ2-1	CGGSGDSYNEQFF	TGCGGGGGATCGGGGGACTCCTACAATGAGCAGTTCTTC
TRBV6-1	-	TRBD2	TRBJ2-1	CASSESGLAGLAEQFF	TGTGCCAGCAGTGAAAGCGGTCTAGCGGGACTAGCTGAGCAGTTCTTC
TRBV5-5	-	TRBD1	TRBJ2-3	CASSFSGDRGTDTQYF	TGTGCCAGCAGCTTCTCCGGGGACAGGGGCACAGATACGCAGTATTTT
TRBV7-2	-	-	TRBJ1-5	CASSLAPLGARQPQHF	TGTGCCAGCAGCTTAGCGCCCTTGGGGGCTCGTCAGCCCCAGCATTTT
TRBV28	few	-	TRBJ2-7	CATSAPVGRSYEQYF	TGTGCCACCTCCGCCCCAGTCGGACGGAGCTACGAGCAGTACTTC
TRBV11-2	few	TRBD2	TRBJ2-1	CASSRLAGHNEQFF	TGTGCCAGCAGCCGACTAGCGGGACACAATGAGCAGTTCTTC
TRBV6-4	-	-	TRBJ2-2	CASSDERDIGELFF	TGTGCCAGCAGTGACGAGCGGGACATCGGGGAGCTGTTTTTT
TRBV20-1	few	TRBD1	TRBJ1-5	CSASAGTGVRQPQHF	TGCAGTGCTAGCGCCGGGACAGGGGTTCGTCAGCCCCAGCATTTT
TRBV11-2	few	-	TRBJ2-7	CASTLRSSYEQYF	TGTGCCAGCACACTCAGGAGCTCCTACGAGCAGTACTTC
TRBV10-2	few	-	TRBJ2-5	CASSEYGQQQTQYF	TGCGCCAGCAGTGAGTACGGACAGCAGCAGACCCAGTACTTC
TRBV7-2	-	TRBD2	TRBJ2-5	CASSSVEALAGVETQYF	TGTGCCAGCAGCTCGGTGGAAGCCCTAGCGGGAGTGGAGACCCAGTACTTC
TRBV20-1	-	TRBD1	TRBJ1-2	CSARASGQGGYGYTF	TGCAGTGCCAGGGCCTCGGGACAGGGGGGCTATGGCTACACCTTC
TRBV20-1	few	-	TRBJ2-5	CSAFSVVVETQYF	TGCAGTGCTTTTTCAGTGGTAGTTGAGACCCAGTACTTC
TRBV15	-	TRBD2	TRBJ2-1	CATSRRPGLGFLQFF	TGTGCCACCAGCAGGAGACCGGGACTAGGGTTTCTTCAGTTCTTC
TRBV6-2/TRBV6-3	-	TRBD1	TRBJ1-2	CASERDSFSLTF	TGTGCCAGCGAAAGGGACAGTTTTTCCCTAACCTTC
TRBV20-1	few	-	TRBJ2-3	CSARGGDTQYF	TGCAGTGCTAGAGGCGGAGATACGCAGTATTTT
TRBV18	few	-	TRBJ1-1	CASSPGQSMNTEAFF	TGTGCCAGCTCACCAGGACAGTCCATGAACACTGAAGCTTTCTTT
TRBV7-2	-	TRBD2	TRBJ2-1	CASSLRASGSYNDQFF	TGTGCCAGCAGCTTAAGGGCTAGCGGGAGTTATAATGATCAGTTCTTC
TRBV20-1	few	-	TRBJ2-7	CSARAGAGDEQYF	TGCAGTGCTAGAGCCGGGGCAGGGGACGAGCAGTACTTC
TRBV7-2	-	TRBD2	TRBJ2-1	CASSPRTSGRGEQFF	TGTGCCAGCAGCCCGCGGACTAGCGGGAGAGGGGAGCAGTTCTTC
TRBV20-1	-	TRBD2	TRBJ2-5	CSATYGGAETQYF	TGTAGTGCTACCTACGGGGGGGCGGAGACCCAGTACTTC
TRBV5-1	few	-	TRBJ2-3	CASSLAVGDTQYF	TGCGCCAGCAGCTTGGCGGTAGGGGATACGCAGTATTTT
TRBV7-8	-	-	TRBJ2-7	CASSFKRAGGEQYF	TGTGCCAGCAGCTTCAAAAGGGCTGGTGGTGAGCAGTACTTC
TRBV4-1	-	-	TRBJ2-3	CASSQQGLSTDTQYF	TGCGCCAGCAGCCAACAGGGGTTGAGCACAGATACGCAGTATTTT
TRBV7-9	-	-	TRBJ2-1	CASSSRTLDSEQFF	TGTGCCAGCAGCAGCAGGACCCTCGACAGTGAGCAGTTCTTC
TRBV6-6	-	TRBD2	TRBJ2-7	CASTPGTSGRGYEQYF	TGTGCCAGCACCCCGGGGACTAGCGGGAGAGGCTACGAGCAGTACTTC
TRBV27	-	-	TRBJ2-4	CASRPRLDSAKNIQYF	TGTGCCAGCAGGCCTCGACTAGACTCAGCCAAAAACATTCAGTACTTC
TRBV28	-	TRBD1	TRBJ2-5	CASRKIRGPETQYF	TGTGCCAGCAGGAAGATCAGGGGGCCAGAGACCCAGTACTTC
TRBV7-2	-	-	TRBJ2-3	CASSLGFDTQYF	TGTGCCAGCAGCTTAGGGTTCGATACGCAGTATTTT
TRBV5-4	few	-	TRBJ2-4	CASSPDSNLAKNIQYF	TGTGCCAGCAGCCCGGACAGCAACTTAGCCAAAAACATTCAGTACTTC